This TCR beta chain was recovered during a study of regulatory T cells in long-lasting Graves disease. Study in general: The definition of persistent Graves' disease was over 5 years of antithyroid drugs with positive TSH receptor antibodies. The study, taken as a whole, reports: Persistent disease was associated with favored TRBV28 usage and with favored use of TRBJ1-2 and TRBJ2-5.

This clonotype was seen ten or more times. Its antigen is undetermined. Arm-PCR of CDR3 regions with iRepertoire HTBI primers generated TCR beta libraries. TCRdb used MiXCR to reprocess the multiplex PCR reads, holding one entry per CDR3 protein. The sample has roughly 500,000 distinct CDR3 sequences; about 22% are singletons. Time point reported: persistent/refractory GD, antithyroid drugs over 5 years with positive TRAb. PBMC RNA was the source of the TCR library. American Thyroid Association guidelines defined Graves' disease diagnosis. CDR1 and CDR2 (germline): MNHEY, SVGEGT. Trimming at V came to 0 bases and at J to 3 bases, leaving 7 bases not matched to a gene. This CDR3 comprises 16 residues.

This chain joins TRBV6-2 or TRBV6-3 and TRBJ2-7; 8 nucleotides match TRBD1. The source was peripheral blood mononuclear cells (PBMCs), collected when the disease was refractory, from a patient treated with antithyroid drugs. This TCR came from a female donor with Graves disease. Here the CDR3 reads CASSYSLGQDFYEQYF. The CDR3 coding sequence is TGTGCCAGCAGTTACTCTTTGGGACAGGATTTCTACGAGCAGTACTTC.